This section outlines one T cell receptor (beta chain) sequence together with its context. The source of the sample is a study of blood T cell repertoires in COVID-19. On the study more broadly: Italy, Spain and the United States were the sources of the convalescent and acute COVID-19 samples.

This CDR3 contains 14 residues. Germline CDR1 SEHNR, CDR2 FQNEAQ (reference sequence). Trimming removed 5 bases at V and 4 bases at J, with 11 bases between. Original handling: Reference gene primer amplification yielded estimated nucleated cell counts. Some clones are missing from TCRdb's copy, which holds only in-frame ones; the method was immunoSEQ multiplex PCR. V and J calls and clone size come straight from that table; D and trimming were deduced from the DNA. The repertoire consists of around 270,000 clones, with around 87% occurring once and the leading ten covering 2% to 2.5%. The chain recombines TRBV7-9 with TRBJ1-4, with no clear D. The source of this sequence is a woman in her forties or fifties with acute or convalescent COVID-19. The specimen was peripheral blood. The CDR3 nucleotides are TGTGCCAGCAGCCTCTCGGGATATAATGAAAAACTGTTTTTT. Amino acids: CASSLSGYNEKLFF.